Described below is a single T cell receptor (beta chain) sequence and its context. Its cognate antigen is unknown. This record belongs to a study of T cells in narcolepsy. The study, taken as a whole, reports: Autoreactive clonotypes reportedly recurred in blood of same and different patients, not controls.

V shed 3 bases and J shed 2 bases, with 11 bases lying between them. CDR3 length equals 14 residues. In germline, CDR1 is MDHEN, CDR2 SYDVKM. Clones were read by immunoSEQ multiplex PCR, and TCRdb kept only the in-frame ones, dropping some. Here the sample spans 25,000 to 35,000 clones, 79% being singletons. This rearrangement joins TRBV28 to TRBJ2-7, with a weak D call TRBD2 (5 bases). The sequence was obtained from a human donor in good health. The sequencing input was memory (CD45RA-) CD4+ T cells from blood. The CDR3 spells CASSFPGSTYEQYF. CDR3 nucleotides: TGTGCCAGCAGTTTTCCGGGGTCCACCTACGAGCAGTACTTC.